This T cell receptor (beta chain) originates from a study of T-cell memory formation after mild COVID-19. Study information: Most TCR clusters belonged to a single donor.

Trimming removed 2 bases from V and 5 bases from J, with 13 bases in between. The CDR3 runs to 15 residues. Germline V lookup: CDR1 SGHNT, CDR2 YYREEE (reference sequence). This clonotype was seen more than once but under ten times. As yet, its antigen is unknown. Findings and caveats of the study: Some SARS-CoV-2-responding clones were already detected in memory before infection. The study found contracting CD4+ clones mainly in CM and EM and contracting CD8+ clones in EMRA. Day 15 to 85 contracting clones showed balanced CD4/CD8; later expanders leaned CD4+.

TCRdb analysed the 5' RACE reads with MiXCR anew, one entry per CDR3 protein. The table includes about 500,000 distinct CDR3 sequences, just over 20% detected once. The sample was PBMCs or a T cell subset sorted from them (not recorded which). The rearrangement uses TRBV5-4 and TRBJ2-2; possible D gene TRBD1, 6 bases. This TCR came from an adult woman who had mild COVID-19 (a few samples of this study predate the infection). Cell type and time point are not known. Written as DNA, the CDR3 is TGTGCCAGCAGCTTACTTACAGGGAAAACCGGGGAGCTGTTTTTT. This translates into CASSLLTGKTGELFF.